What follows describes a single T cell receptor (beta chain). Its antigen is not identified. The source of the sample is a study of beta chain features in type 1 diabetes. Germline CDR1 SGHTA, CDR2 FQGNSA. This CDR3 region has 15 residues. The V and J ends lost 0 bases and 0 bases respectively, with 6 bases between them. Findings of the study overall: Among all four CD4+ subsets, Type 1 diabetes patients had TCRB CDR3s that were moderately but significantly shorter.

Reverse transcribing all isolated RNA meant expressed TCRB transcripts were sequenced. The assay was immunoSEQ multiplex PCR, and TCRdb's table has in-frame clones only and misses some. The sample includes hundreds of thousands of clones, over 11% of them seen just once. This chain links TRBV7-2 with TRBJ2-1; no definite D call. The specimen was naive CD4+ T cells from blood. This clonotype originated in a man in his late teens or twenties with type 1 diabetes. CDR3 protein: CASSLASPSYNEQFF. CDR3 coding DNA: TGTGCCAGCAGCTTAGCCTCTCCCTCCTACAATGAGCAGTTCTTC. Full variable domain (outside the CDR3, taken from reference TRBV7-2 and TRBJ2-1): GAGVSQSPSNKVTEKGKDVELRCDPISGHTALYWYRQSLGQGLEFLIYFQGNSAPDKSGLPSDRFSAERTGGSVSTLTIQRTQQEDSAVYLCASSLASPSYNEQFFGPGTRLTVL.